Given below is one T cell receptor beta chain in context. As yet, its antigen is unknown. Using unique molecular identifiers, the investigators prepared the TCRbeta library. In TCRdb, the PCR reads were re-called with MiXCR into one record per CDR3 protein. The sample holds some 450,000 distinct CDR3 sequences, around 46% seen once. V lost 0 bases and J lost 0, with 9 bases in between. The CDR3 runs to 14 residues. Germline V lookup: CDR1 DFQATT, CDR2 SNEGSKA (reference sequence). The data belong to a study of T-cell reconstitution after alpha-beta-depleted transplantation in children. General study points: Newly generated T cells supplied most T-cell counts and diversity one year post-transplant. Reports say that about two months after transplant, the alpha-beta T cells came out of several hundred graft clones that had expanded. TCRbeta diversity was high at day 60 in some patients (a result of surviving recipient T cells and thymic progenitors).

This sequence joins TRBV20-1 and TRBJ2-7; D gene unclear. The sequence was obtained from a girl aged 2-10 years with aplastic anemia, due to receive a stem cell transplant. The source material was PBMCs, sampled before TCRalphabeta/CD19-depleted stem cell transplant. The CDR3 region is CSARDGLSSYEQYF. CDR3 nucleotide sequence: TGCAGTGCTAGAGATGGCCTGAGCTCCTACGAGCAGTACTTC.